This T cell receptor beta chain is from a study of shared clonotypes between healthy human individuals. Germline CDR1 is KGHSH and CDR2 is LQKENI. The CDR3 runs to 12 residues. Trimming removed 3 bases at V and 5 bases at J, with 7 bases between. Sequenced by immunoSEQ multiplex PCR; TCRdb stores in-frame clones only, minus some. The sample lists hundreds of thousands of clones; 90% to 97% were seen once. Sequenced sample: naive CD4+ T cells sorted from blood. Sample subset: CD45RA+ positively selected. The V and J genes are TRBV18 and TRBJ1-1; a possible D gene is TRBD1 (5 bases). This TCR came from a woman aged 25 to 39 in good health. The CDR3 DNA is TGTGCCAGCTCACCGCAGGGAACTGAAGCTTTCTTT. It is translated as CASSPQGTEAFF. Full variable domain (missing parts from reference TRBV18 and TRBJ1-1): NAGVMQNPRHLVRRRGQEARLRCSPMKGHSHVYWYRQLPEEGLKFMVYLQKENIIDESGMPKERFSAEFPKEGPSILRIQQVVRGDSAAYFCASSPQGTEAFFGQGTRLTVV.